These 12 T cell receptor beta chains share one sample of origin, sequenced in a study of blood T cell repertoires in COVID-19. Assay used: immunoSEQ multiplex PCR; TCRdb lists only in-frame clones, some missing. Found here are some 110,000 clones, approximately 80% of them singletons; the top ten hold around 4.5%. Sequenced material: peripheral blood. These receptors were collected from a woman in her 70s with acute or convalescent COVID-19.

This rearrangement joins TRBV15 to TRBJ2-3, with D maybe TRBD2 (5 bases). V dropped 0 bases and J dropped 2 bases, with 9 bases sitting between them. Germline-derived CDR1 and CDR2 are LNHNV and YYDKDF (reference sequence). The CDR3 runs to 15 residues. CDR3 nucleotide sequence: TGTGCCACCAGCAGAGACGGGGTCCACACAGATACGCAGTATTTT. Amino acid sequence: CATSRDGVHTDTQYF.

CDR3 nucleotides: TGCAGCGTTTTGGGACTAGCGTATAACTCCTACAATGAGCAGTTCTTC. It is translated as CSVLGLAYNSYNEQFF. The V and J genes are TRBV29-1 and TRBJ2-1; TRBD2 matches 10 bases. Germline CDR1 SQVTM, CDR2 ANQGSEA. The CDR3 loop spans 16 amino acids. J was trimmed by 0 bases and V by 5 bases; bases with no gene match: 7.

The rearrangement joins TRBV11-2 to TRBJ2-7; TRBD1 agrees at 7 bases. V dropped 5 bases and J dropped 6; count of bases not matched to a gene: 7. Germline lookup yields CDR1 SGHAT and CDR2 FQNNGV. The CDR3 contains 13 residues. CDR3: CASSRDRVGEQYF. CDR3 bases: TGTGCCAGCAGCCGTGACAGGGTCGGCGAGCAGTACTTC. Full variable domain (missing parts from reference TRBV11-2 and TRBJ2-7): EAGVAQSPRYKIIEKRQSVAFWCNPISGHATLYWYQQILGQGPKLLIQFQNNGVVDDSQLPKDRFSAERLKGVDSTLKIQPAKLEDSAVYLCASSRDRVGEQYFGPGTRLTVT.

This clone was found a few times. This chain uses TRBV5-1 with TRBJ1-2; 7 bases agree with TRBD1. The germline V gene encodes CDR1 SGHRS and CDR2 YFSETQ. The CDR3 is made up of 14 amino acids. The V and J ends lost 4 bases and 4 bases, in that order; junction bases with no gene match: 7. CDR3 coding DNA: TGCGCCAGCAGCATAACAGGGGAGGTCTATGGCTACACCTTC. It specifies CASSITGEVYGYTF. The whole variable domain, filled in from reference TRBV5-1 and TRBJ1-2, reads KAGVTQTPRYLIKTRGQQVTLSCSPISGHRSVSWYQQTPGQGLQFLFEYFSETQRNKGNFPGRFSGRQFSNSRSEMNVSTLELGDSALYLCASSITGEVYGYTFGSGTRLTVV.

The rearrangement joins TRBV4-3 to TRBJ1-1; 8 bases fit TRBD1. CDR1 is LGHNA and CDR2 is YSLEER in the germline V gene. Germline trimming cut 0 bases from V and 1 base from J; bases unmatched to any gene: 16. The CDR3 has 20 amino acids. The DNA for the CDR3 is TGCGCCAGCAGCCAAGAGACAACCAGGGGGCGAATTCCCTCGAACACTGAAGCTTTCTTT. It translates to CASSQETTRGRIPSNTEAFF.

V usage is TRBV2 and J usage is TRBJ2-3, with 10 bases identical to TRBD2. CDR3 length: 14 residues. V trimming: 9 bases; J trimming: 2 bases; junction bases outside the gene matches: 5. Germline values: CDR1 SNHLY, CDR2 FYNNEI. The CDR3 DNA reads TGTGCCAGTAATAGCGGGGGGTTCACAGATACGCAGTATTTT. Its protein product is CASNSGGFTDTQYF. The variable domain in full, with the rest retrieved from reference TRBV2 and TRBJ2-3, is EPEVTQTPSHQVTQMGQEVILRCVPISNHLYFYWYRQILGQKVEFLVSFYNNEISEKSEIFDDQFSVERPDGSNFTLKIRSTKLEDSAMYFCASNSGGFTDTQYFGPGTRLTVL.

J is TRBJ1-3 and V is TRBV27, with D tentatively TRBD1 (5 bases). V shed 4 bases and J shed 0 bases, with 10 bases lying between them. Germline V gene lookup returns CDR1 MNHEY and CDR2 SMNVEV (reference sequence). The CDR3 contains 15 residues. Here the CDR3 reads CASSSQGVSGNTIYF. The CDR3 DNA sequence: TGTGCCAGCAGTTCTCAAGGGGTCTCTGGAAACACCATATATTTT.

This clone was picked up one time. The V gene is TRBV5-4, the J gene TRBJ1-1; TRBD1 agrees at 9 bases. The CDR3 consists of 15 residues. The germline gives CDR1 SGHNT, CDR2 YYREEE (reference sequence). The ends lost 2 bases at V and 6 bases at J; junction bases unmatched: 8. CDR3: CASSFPTGGYPEAFF. DNA of the CDR3: TGTGCCAGCAGCTTTCCGACAGGGGGATACCCTGAAGCTTTCTTT.

V usage is TRBV4-3 and J usage is TRBJ2-5; TRBD2 matches 7 bases. With 0 bases clipped from V and 7 bases from J, the junction kept 2 bases outside the gene matches. Germline loops: CDR1 LGHNA, CDR2 YSLEER. The length of the CDR3 is 13 residues. Here the CDR3 reads CASSQDPGGTQYF. CDR3 bases: TGCGCCAGCAGCCAAGATCCGGGGGGGACCCAGTACTTC.

The chain employs TRBV19 and TRBJ2-7, with 7 nucleotides matching TRBD1. The CDR3 has 14 residues. The V segment lost 4 bases and the J segment 1 base; nucleotides outside the gene matches: 4. Per germline, CDR1 LNHDA and CDR2 SQIVND (reference sequence). The chain's CDR3 is CASSRRQGSYEQYF. In nucleotides, the CDR3 is TGTGCCAGTAGTAGAAGACAGGGATCCTACGAGCAGTACTTC.

The chain joins TRBV11-3 to TRBJ1-2; the D is unclear. The ends were cut back, 4 bases at V and 5 bases at J, with 20 bases in the middle. Germline CDR1 reads SGHNT; CDR2 reads YENEEA. The CDR3 loop spans 16 amino acids. CDR3 region: CASSSRTRPPEYGYTF. Written as DNA, the CDR3 is TGTGCCAGCAGCTCGCGCACTAGGCCCCCCGAGTATGGCTACACCTTC.

The genes are TRBV18 and TRBJ1-1, with 11 bases aligning to TRBD1. This CDR3 has 15 residues. Germline CDR1 reads KGHSH; CDR2 reads LQKENI. With V trimmed by 5 bases and J by 3 bases, 5 bases remained unmatched. CDR3 residues: CASSAGQGADTEAFF. In DNA, the CDR3 is TGTGCCAGCTCAGCTGGACAGGGGGCCGACACTGAAGCTTTCTTT.